This T cell receptor (beta chain) appears in the sequencing data of a study of vaccination effects on CD4 cells after COVID-19. Comments on this clone: What it binds is not known.

Losses at the gene ends were 7 bases for V and 5 bases for J; bases not matched to a gene: 7. Germline CDR1 reads LGHDT; CDR2 reads YNNKEL (reference sequence). The CDR3 is 15 amino acids. Using viral peptide pools, the ViraFEST assay grew out antigen-specific CD4+ T cells prior to sequencing. Subsequent to a culture period of around eleven days, CD4+ T cells were isolated. Participants completed two doses of the BNT162b2 or mRNA-1273 vaccine. Data came from immunoSEQ multiplex PCR; TCRdb stores just in-frame clones and leaves some out. In the table there are tens of thousands of clones, 70% to 75% of which are singletons.

The chain uses TRBV3-1 (or the pseudogene TRBV3-2) and TRBJ2-3; 12 bases map to TRBD2. The receptor's source is a human donor who received a COVID-19 vaccine. The sequences come from CD4+ T cells from PBMCs cultured with SARS-CoV-2 spike peptides, collected after COVID-19 vaccination. The CDR3 reads CASTTLAGGLDTQYF. The CDR3 nucleotides read TGTGCCAGCACCACACTAGCGGGGGGATTAGATACGCAGTATTTT.